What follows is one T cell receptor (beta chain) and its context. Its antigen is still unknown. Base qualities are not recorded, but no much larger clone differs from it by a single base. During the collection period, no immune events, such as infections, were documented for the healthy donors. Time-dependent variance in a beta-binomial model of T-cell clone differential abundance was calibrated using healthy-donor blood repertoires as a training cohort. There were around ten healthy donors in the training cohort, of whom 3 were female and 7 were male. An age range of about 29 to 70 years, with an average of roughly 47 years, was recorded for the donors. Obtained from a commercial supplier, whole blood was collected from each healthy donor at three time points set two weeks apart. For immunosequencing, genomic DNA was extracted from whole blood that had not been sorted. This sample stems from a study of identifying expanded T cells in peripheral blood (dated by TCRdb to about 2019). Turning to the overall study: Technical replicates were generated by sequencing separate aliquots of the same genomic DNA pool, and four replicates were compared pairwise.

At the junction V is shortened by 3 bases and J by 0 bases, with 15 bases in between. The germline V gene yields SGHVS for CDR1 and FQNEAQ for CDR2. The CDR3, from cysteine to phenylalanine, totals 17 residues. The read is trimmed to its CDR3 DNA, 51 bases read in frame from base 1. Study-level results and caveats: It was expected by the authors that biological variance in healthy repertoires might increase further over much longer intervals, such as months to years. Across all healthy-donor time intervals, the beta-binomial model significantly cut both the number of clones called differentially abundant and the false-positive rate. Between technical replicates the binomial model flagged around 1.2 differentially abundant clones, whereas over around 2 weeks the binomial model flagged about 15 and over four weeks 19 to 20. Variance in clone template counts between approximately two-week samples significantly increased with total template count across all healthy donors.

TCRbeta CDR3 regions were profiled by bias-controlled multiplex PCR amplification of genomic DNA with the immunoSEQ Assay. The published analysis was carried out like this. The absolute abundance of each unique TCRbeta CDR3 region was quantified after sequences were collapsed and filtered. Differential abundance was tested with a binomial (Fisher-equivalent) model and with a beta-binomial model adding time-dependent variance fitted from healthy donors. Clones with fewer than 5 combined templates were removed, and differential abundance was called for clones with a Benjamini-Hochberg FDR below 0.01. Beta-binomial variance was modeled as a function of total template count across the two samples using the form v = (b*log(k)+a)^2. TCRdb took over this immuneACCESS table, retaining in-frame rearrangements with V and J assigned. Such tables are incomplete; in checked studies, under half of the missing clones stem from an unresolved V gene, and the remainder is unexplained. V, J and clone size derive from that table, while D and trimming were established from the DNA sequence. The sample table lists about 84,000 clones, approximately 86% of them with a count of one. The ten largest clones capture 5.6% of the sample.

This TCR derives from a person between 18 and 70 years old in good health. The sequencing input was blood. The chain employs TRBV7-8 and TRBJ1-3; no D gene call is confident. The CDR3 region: CASSFTPDWNSGNTIYF. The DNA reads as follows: TGTGCCAGCAGCTTTACCCCAGACTGGAACTCTGGAAACACCATATATTTT.